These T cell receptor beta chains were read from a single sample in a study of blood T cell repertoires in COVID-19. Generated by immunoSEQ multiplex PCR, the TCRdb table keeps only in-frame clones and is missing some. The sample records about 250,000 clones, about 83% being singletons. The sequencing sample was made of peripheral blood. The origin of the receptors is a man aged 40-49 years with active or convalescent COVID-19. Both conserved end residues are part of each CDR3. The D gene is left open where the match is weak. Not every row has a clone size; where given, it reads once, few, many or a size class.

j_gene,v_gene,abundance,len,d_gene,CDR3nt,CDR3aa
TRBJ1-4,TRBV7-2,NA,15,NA,TGTGCCAGCAGCTTAGCGGAGACGGCTAATGAAAAACTGTTTTTT,CASSLAETANEKLFF
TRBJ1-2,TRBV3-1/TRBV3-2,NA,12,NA,TGTGCCAGCAGAGACAACAGGGCGCCCTACACCTTC,CASRDNRAPYTF
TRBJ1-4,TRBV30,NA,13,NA,TGTGCCTGGAGTGTAGGGGGTTTGGAAAAACTGTTTTTT,CAWSVGGLEKLFF
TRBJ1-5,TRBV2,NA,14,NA,TGTGCCAGCAGTCCAACTACAACCGATCAGCCCCAGCATTTT,CASSPTTTDQPQHF
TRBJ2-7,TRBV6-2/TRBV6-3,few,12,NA,TGTGCCAGCAGTTCCGTTCTCTACGAGCAGTACTTC,CASSSVLYEQYF
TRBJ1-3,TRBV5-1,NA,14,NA,TGCGCCAGCAGCTTAGGGGATTCTGGAAACACCATATATTTT,CASSLGDSGNTIYF
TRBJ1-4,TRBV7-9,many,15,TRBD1,TGTGCCAGCAGCCCGTCAGGGGGAGAGGATGAAAAACTGTTTTTT,CASSPSGGEDEKLFF
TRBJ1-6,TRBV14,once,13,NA,TGTGCCAGCAGCCCCCACACCAATTCACCCCTCCACTTT,CASSPHTNSPLHF
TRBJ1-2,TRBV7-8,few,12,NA,TGTGCCAGCAGCTTAGCTGGAGCCGGCTACACCTTC,CASSLAGAGYTF
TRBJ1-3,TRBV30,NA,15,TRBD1,TGTGCCTGGAGTTTTGGACAGGGGGCTGGAAACACCATATATTTT,CAWSFGQGAGNTIYF
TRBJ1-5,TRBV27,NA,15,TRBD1,TGTGCCAGCAGGCCAACAGGGGGCGCGGGTCAGCCCCAGCATTTT,CASRPTGGAGQPQHF
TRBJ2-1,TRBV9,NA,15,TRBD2,TGTGCCAGCAGCGTGGCAGCGGGGTTCTACAATGAGCAGTTCTTC,CASSVAAGFYNEQFF
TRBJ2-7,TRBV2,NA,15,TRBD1,TGTGCCAGCTTCCGGGACAGGGTCGGGTTCTACGAGCAGTACTTC,CASFRDRVGFYEQYF
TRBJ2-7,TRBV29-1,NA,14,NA,TGCAGCGTTGCGGGGGGACAGGACTCCTACGAGCAGTACTTC,CSVAGGQDSYEQYF
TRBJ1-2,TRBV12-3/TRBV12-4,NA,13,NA,TGTGCCAGCTCACTCACGGCGGGCTATGGCTACACCTTC,CASSLTAGYGYTF
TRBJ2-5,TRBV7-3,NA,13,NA,TGTGCCAGCAGCTTAACCCCTCGGGAGACCCAGTACTTC,CASSLTPRETQYF
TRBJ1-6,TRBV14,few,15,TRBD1,TGTGCCAGCAGCCAAGGACAGGGAATCAATTCACCCCTCCACTTT,CASSQGQGINSPLHF
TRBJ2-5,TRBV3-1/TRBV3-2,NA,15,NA,TGTGCCAGCAGCAACCGGGACTCTTCCCAAGAGACCCAGTACTTC,CASSNRDSSQETQYF
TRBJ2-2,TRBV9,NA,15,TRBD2,TGTGCCAGCAGCGTTGCGGGGGTTGGCTCCGGGGAGCTGTTTTTT,CASSVAGVGSGELFF
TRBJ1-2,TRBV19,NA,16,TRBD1,TGTGCCAGTATGGAGAATTCCGGGACAGGGGGTGTTGGCTACACCTTC,CASMENSGTGGVGYTF
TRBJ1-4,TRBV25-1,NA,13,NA,TGTGCCAGCAGTGATGGAGCTAATGAAAAACTGTTTTTT,CASSDGANEKLFF
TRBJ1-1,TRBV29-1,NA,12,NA,TGCAGCGTGGCCCGGCAGGACACTGAAGCTTTCTTT,CSVARQDTEAFF